Listed below are T cell receptor beta chains from one sample, sequenced in a study of blood T cell repertoires in COVID-19. The table came from immunoSEQ multiplex PCR; TCRdb's copy has only in-frame clones and leaves some out. The table records 200,000 to 250,000 clones, under 90% of them present only once. The sample was peripheral blood. The receptor set was obtained from a woman of 80 years or more with COVID-19, enrolled during active disease. Both conserved end residues are part of each CDR3. Each record gives: CDR3 protein, CDR3 DNA, V gene, J gene, D gene, clone size. A D gene is named only where the DNA matches it firmly. Only some rows state a clone size, as once, few, many or a class for expanded clones.

CDR3aa: CASSVRGMDTEAFF
CDR3nt: TGTGCCAGCAGCGTACGGGGAATGGACACTGAAGCTTTCTTT
v_gene: TRBV9
j_gene: TRBJ1-1
d_gene: -
abundance: -

CDR3aa: CASSMWGRGGNTIYF
CDR3nt: TGTGCCAGTAGTATGTGGGGCAGGGGTGGAAACACCATATATTTT
v_gene: TRBV19
j_gene: TRBJ1-3
d_gene: -
abundance: -

CDR3aa: CASSLRGRAYEQYF
CDR3nt: TGCGCCAGCAGCTTGCGGGGGAGGGCCTACGAGCAGTACTTC
v_gene: TRBV5-1
j_gene: TRBJ2-7
d_gene: TRBD2
abundance: -

CDR3aa: CASSEGRGWTGELFF
CDR3nt: TGTGCCAGCAGTGAAGGGAGGGGTTGGACCGGGGAGCTGTTTTTT
v_gene: TRBV25-1
j_gene: TRBJ2-2
d_gene: TRBD2
abundance: once

CDR3aa: CAISGAHTEAFF
CDR3nt: TGTGCCATCTCTGGGGCGCACACTGAAGCTTTCTTT
v_gene: TRBV28
j_gene: TRBJ1-1
d_gene: -
abundance: -

CDR3aa: CASSSAASVYNEQFF
CDR3nt: TGTGCCAGCAGTAGCGCGGCTAGCGTCTACAATGAGCAGTTCTTC
v_gene: TRBV6-4
j_gene: TRBJ2-1
d_gene: -
abundance: -

CDR3aa: CASSGSSYEQYF
CDR3nt: TGTGCCAGCAGTGGGAGCTCCTACGAGCAGTACTTC
v_gene: TRBV12-3/TRBV12-4
j_gene: TRBJ2-7
d_gene: -
abundance: -

CDR3aa: CASSWTGGLEQYF
CDR3nt: TGTGCCAGCAGCTGGACAGGGGGCCTCGAGCAGTACTTC
v_gene: TRBV5-4
j_gene: TRBJ2-7
d_gene: TRBD1
abundance: -

CDR3aa: CASKRAGGPWGQYF
CDR3nt: TGTGCCAGCAAACGGGCGGGAGGGCCTTGGGGGCAGTATTTT
v_gene: TRBV27
j_gene: TRBJ2-3
d_gene: TRBD2
abundance: -

CDR3aa: CASSRDRVDTQYF
CDR3nt: TGTGCCAGCTCACGCGACAGGGTCGATACGCAGTATTTT
v_gene: TRBV18
j_gene: TRBJ2-3
d_gene: TRBD1
abundance: -

CDR3aa: CASTITPGQGYEQYF
CDR3nt: TGTGCCAGCACCATAACCCCGGGACAGGGCTACGAGCAGTACTTC
v_gene: TRBV6-5
j_gene: TRBJ2-7
d_gene: TRBD1
abundance: once

CDR3aa: CASSYARPPLTEAFF
CDR3nt: TGTGCCAGCAGTTACGCCAGGCCGCCTTTGACTGAAGCTTTCTTT
v_gene: TRBV6-5
j_gene: TRBJ1-1
d_gene: -
abundance: -

CDR3aa: CASSPAQARYGYTF
CDR3nt: TGTGCCAGCTCCCCCGCGCAGGCACGCTATGGCTACACCTTC
v_gene: TRBV7-2
j_gene: TRBJ1-2
d_gene: -
abundance: -

CDR3aa: CASSFLGGFSDTQYF
CDR3nt: TGTGCCAGCAGTTTTCTAGGGGGCTTTTCAGATACGCAGTATTTT
v_gene: TRBV27
j_gene: TRBJ2-3
d_gene: TRBD1
abundance: -

CDR3aa: CASSLGQAQQYF
CDR3nt: TGTGCCAGCAGCCTCGGACAGGCCCAGCAGTACTTC
v_gene: TRBV5-8
j_gene: TRBJ2-7
d_gene: TRBD1
abundance: -

CDR3aa: CASSQEEGIGTQYF
CDR3nt: TGCGCCAGCAGCCAAGAAGAGGGTATCGGGACCCAGTACTTC
v_gene: TRBV4-1
j_gene: TRBJ2-5
d_gene: -
abundance: -

CDR3aa: CASSVGPAAEAFF
CDR3nt: TGTGCCAGCAGCGTAGGCCCTGCAGCTGAAGCTTTCTTT
v_gene: TRBV9
j_gene: TRBJ1-1
d_gene: -
abundance: few

CDR3aa: CASSSTFAGTSTYF
CDR3nt: TGTGCCAGCAGCTCAACTTTTGCCGGGACTAGTACTTACTTC
v_gene: TRBV3-1/TRBV3-2
j_gene: TRBJ2-5
d_gene: TRBD2
abundance: once

CDR3aa: CASSLVGGSQHF
CDR3nt: TGTGCCAGCAGTTTAGTTGGCGGTTCGCAGCATTTT
v_gene: TRBV12-3/TRBV12-4
j_gene: TRBJ1-5
d_gene: -
abundance: -

CDR3aa: CASSEQQVNQPQHF
CDR3nt: TGTGCCAGCAGTGAGCAGCAGGTCAATCAGCCCCAGCATTTT
v_gene: TRBV2
j_gene: TRBJ1-5
d_gene: -
abundance: -

CDR3aa: CATGEQASGNTIYF
CDR3nt: TGTGCCACCGGAGAACAGGCCTCTGGAAACACCATATATTTT
v_gene: TRBV19
j_gene: TRBJ1-3
d_gene: -
abundance: once

CDR3aa: CASPCQTNTEAFF
CDR3nt: TGTGCCAGCCCTTGTCAGACTAACACTGAAGCTTTCTTT
v_gene: TRBV27
j_gene: TRBJ1-1
d_gene: -
abundance: -

CDR3aa: CATSGGGGVDTQYF
CDR3nt: TGCGCCACCTCGGGCGGGGGGGGCGTAGATACGCAGTATTTT
v_gene: TRBV5-1
j_gene: TRBJ2-3
d_gene: TRBD2
abundance: -

CDR3aa: CASSQVLLPGLVNEQFF
CDR3nt: TGCGCCAGCAGCCAAGTTTTACTCCCAGGGTTGGTCAATGAGCAGTTCTTC
v_gene: TRBV4-1
j_gene: TRBJ2-1
d_gene: -
abundance: -

CDR3aa: CASSRGSLGETQYF
CDR3nt: TGTGCCAGCAGCCGCGGGAGTCTGGGGGAGACCCAGTACTTC
v_gene: TRBV7-6
j_gene: TRBJ2-5
d_gene: TRBD2
abundance: -

CDR3aa: CASSIRVDTQYF
CDR3nt: TGTGCCAGCAGCATCAGGGTTGATACGCAGTATTTT
v_gene: TRBV11-2
j_gene: TRBJ2-3
d_gene: -
abundance: -

CDR3aa: CASSESGPNGYTF
CDR3nt: TGTGCCAGCAGTGAATCAGGGCCAAATGGCTACACCTTC
v_gene: TRBV25-1
j_gene: TRBJ1-2
d_gene: -
abundance: -

CDR3aa: CASSLSPGGGNQPQHF
CDR3nt: TGTGCCAGCAGCTTGTCCCCAGGGGGCGGCAATCAGCCCCAGCATTTT
v_gene: TRBV5-6
j_gene: TRBJ1-5
d_gene: TRBD1
abundance: few

CDR3aa: CASTSQGQGRAFF
CDR3nt: TGCGCCAGCACCAGCCAGGGTCAAGGGAGGGCTTTCTTT
v_gene: TRBV5-1
j_gene: TRBJ1-1
d_gene: -
abundance: -

CDR3aa: CASSYSGTGIETQYF
CDR3nt: TGTGCCAGCAGTTACTCCGGGACAGGGATTGAGACCCAGTACTTC
v_gene: TRBV6-5
j_gene: TRBJ2-5
d_gene: TRBD1
abundance: -

CDR3aa: CASSLVSGGGQPQHF
CDR3nt: TGCGCCAGCAGCTTGGTAAGCGGCGGAGGACAGCCCCAGCATTTT
v_gene: TRBV5-1
j_gene: TRBJ1-5
d_gene: -
abundance: -

CDR3aa: CSVDGQRESAFF
CDR3nt: TGCAGCGTTGACGGACAGAGAGAGTCGGCTTTCTTT
v_gene: TRBV29-1
j_gene: TRBJ1-1
d_gene: -
abundance: -

CDR3aa: CASSIPGNGYTF
CDR3nt: TGTGCCAGTAGTATACCCGGGAACGGCTACACCTTC
v_gene: TRBV19
j_gene: TRBJ1-2
d_gene: -
abundance: few

CDR3aa: CASSRGGFQPQHF
CDR3nt: TGTGCCAGCAGTAGGGGGGGGTTTCAGCCCCAGCATTTT
v_gene: TRBV6-5
j_gene: TRBJ1-5
d_gene: -
abundance: once

CDR3aa: CASSLGGDNQPQHF
CDR3nt: TGTGCCAGCAGCTTAGGGGGGGACAATCAGCCCCAGCATTTT
v_gene: TRBV5-5
j_gene: TRBJ1-5
d_gene: -
abundance: many

CDR3aa: CASSSQQGGSYEQYF
CDR3nt: TGTGCCAGCAGTTCGCAGCAGGGAGGGTCCTACGAGCAGTACTTC
v_gene: TRBV6-5
j_gene: TRBJ2-7
d_gene: TRBD2
abundance: few

CDR3aa: CASSFAGTFHLYF
CDR3nt: TGTGCCAGCAGTTTTGCGGGCACGTTTCATCTGTACTTC
v_gene: TRBV27
j_gene: TRBJ2-7
d_gene: -
abundance: -

CDR3aa: CASSAPGQQETQYF
CDR3nt: TGCGCCAGCAGCGCACCGGGACAGCAAGAGACCCAGTACTTC
v_gene: TRBV10-2
j_gene: TRBJ2-5
d_gene: TRBD1
abundance: -

CDR3aa: CASVVGQGRTGELFF
CDR3nt: TGTGCCAGCGTGGTTGGGCAGGGTAGGACCGGGGAGCTGTTTTTT
v_gene: TRBV11-2
j_gene: TRBJ2-2
d_gene: -
abundance: few

CDR3aa: CASSTNQGRHTEAFF
CDR3nt: TGTGCCAGCTCCACCAATCAGGGAAGGCACACTGAAGCTTTCTTT
v_gene: TRBV18
j_gene: TRBJ1-1
d_gene: -
abundance: -

CDR3aa: CASTRLADLGEQFF
CDR3nt: TGTGCCAGCACCCGACTAGCGGACCTTGGGGAGCAGTTCTTC
v_gene: TRBV9
j_gene: TRBJ2-1
d_gene: TRBD2
abundance: once

CDR3aa: CAISPGLETQYF
CDR3nt: TGTGCCATCTCCCCGGGATTAGAGACCCAGTACTTC
v_gene: TRBV10-3
j_gene: TRBJ2-5
d_gene: -
abundance: -

CDR3aa: CASSYGVSQPQHF
CDR3nt: TGTGCCAGCAGTTACGGGGTTAGTCAGCCCCAGCATTTT
v_gene: TRBV28
j_gene: TRBJ1-5
d_gene: -
abundance: -

CDR3aa: CASSPSDTQYF
CDR3nt: TGTGCCAGCAGCCCCTCAGATACGCAGTATTTT
v_gene: TRBV9
j_gene: TRBJ2-3
d_gene: -
abundance: -

CDR3aa: CASRGLAGGHPYEQYF
CDR3nt: TGTGCCAGCAGAGGACTAGCGGGAGGTCACCCCTACGAGCAGTACTTC
v_gene: TRBV28
j_gene: TRBJ2-7
d_gene: TRBD2
abundance: -

CDR3aa: CASSRDRGYTGELFF
CDR3nt: TGTGCCAGCTCAAGGGACAGGGGTTACACCGGGGAGCTGTTTTTT
v_gene: TRBV6-5
j_gene: TRBJ2-2
d_gene: TRBD1
abundance: -

CDR3aa: CASSQDRFYGYTF
CDR3nt: TGTGCCAGCAGCCAAGACAGGTTCTATGGCTACACCTTC
v_gene: TRBV14
j_gene: TRBJ1-2
d_gene: -
abundance: once

CDR3aa: CASSLEGRRYF
CDR3nt: TGTGCCAGCAGTTTAGAGGGAAGGCGGTACTTC
v_gene: TRBV28
j_gene: TRBJ2-7
d_gene: -
abundance: -

CDR3aa: CASSGRTNYGYTF
CDR3nt: TGTGCCAGCAGTGGCAGAACTAACTATGGCTACACCTTC
v_gene: TRBV25-1
j_gene: TRBJ1-2
d_gene: -
abundance: -